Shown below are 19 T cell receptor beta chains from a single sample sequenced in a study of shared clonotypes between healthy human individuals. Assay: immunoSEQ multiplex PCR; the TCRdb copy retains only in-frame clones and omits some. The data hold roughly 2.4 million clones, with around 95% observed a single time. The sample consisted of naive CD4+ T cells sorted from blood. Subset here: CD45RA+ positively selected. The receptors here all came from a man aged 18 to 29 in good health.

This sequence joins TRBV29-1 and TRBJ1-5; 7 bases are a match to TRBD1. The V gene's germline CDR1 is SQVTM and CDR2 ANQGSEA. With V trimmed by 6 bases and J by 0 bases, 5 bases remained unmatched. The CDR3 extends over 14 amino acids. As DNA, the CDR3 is TGCAGCGTCGTTACAGGGGCTAGCAATCAGCCCCAGCATTTT. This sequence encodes CSVVTGASNQPQHF. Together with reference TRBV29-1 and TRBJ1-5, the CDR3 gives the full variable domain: SAVISQKPSRDICQRGTSLTIQCQVDSQVTMMFWYRQQPGQSLTLIATANQGSEATYESGFVIDKFPISRPNLTFSTLTVSNMSPEDSSIYLCSVVTGASNQPQHFGDGTRLSIL.

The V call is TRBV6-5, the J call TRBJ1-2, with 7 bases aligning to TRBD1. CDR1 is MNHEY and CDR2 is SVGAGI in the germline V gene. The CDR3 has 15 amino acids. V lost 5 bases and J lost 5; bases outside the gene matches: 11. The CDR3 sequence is CASSHTSDRDYGYTF. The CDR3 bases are TGTGCCAGCAGTCACACTTCCGACAGGGATTATGGCTACACCTTC.

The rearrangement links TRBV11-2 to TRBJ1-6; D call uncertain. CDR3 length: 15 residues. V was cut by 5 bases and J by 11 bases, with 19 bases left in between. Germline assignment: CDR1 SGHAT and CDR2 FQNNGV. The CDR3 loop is CASSPVRGSHAPLHF. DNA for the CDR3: TGTGCCAGCAGCCCCGTAAGAGGCAGCCATGCACCCCTCCACTTT.

The CDR3 DNA follows: TGTGCCAGCAGCCAAGGGGAAGGAGGGGACGAGCAGTACTTC. It is translated as CASSQGEGGDEQYF. The V and J genes are TRBV4-2 and TRBJ2-7, with D perhaps TRBD2 (6 bases). The V gene lost 1 base and the J gene lost 5 bases, with 12 bases spanning the gap. CDR1 and CDR2 (germline): LGHNA, YNFKEQ. The CDR3 extends over 14 amino acids.

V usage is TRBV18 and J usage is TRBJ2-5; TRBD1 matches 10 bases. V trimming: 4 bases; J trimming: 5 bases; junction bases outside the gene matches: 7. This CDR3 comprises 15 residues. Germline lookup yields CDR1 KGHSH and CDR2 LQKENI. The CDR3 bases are TGTGCCAGCTCACTTCGACAGGGGGCTTGGGAGACCCAGTACTTC. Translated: CASSLRQGAWETQYF.

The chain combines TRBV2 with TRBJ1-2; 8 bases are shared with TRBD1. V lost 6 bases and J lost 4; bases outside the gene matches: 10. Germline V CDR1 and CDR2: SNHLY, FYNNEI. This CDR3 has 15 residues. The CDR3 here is CASRPEDRVVYGYTF. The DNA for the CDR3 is TGTGCCAGCAGGCCCGAGGACAGGGTGGTCTATGGCTACACCTTC. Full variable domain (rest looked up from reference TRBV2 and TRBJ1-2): EPEVTQTPSHQVTQMGQEVILRCVPISNHLYFYWYRQILGQKVEFLVSFYNNEISEKSEIFDDQFSVERPDGSNFTLKIRSTKLEDSAMYFCASRPEDRVVYGYTFGSGTRLTVV.

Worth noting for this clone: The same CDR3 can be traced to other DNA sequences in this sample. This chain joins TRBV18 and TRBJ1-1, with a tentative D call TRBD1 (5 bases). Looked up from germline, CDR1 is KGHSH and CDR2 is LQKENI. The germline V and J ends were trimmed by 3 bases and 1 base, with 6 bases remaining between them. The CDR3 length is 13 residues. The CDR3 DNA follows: TGTGCCAGCTCACCCACAGGGAACACTGAAGCTTTCTTT. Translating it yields CASSPTGNTEAFF.

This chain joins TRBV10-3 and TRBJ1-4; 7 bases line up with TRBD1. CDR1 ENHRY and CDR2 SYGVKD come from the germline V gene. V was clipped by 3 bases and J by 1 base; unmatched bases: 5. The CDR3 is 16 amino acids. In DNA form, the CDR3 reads TGTGCCATCAGTGAATTAGGGGGCGAAACTAATGAAAAACTGTTTTTT. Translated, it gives CAISELGGETNEKLFF.

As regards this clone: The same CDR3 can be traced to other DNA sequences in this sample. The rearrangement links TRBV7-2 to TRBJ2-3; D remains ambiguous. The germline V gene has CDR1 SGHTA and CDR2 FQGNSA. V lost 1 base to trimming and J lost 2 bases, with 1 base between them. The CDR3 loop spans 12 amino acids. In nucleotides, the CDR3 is TGTGCCAGCAGCTTAGACACAGATACGCAGTATTTT. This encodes CASSLDTDTQYF.

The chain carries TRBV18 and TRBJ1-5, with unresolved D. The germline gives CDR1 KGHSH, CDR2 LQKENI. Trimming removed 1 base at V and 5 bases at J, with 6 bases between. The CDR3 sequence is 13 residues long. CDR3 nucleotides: TGTGCCAGCTCACCACTCTCGGATCAGCCCCAGCATTTT. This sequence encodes CASSPLSDQPQHF. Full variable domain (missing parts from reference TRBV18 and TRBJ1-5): NAGVMQNPRHLVRRRGQEARLRCSPMKGHSHVYWYRQLPEEGLKFMVYLQKENIIDESGMPKERFSAEFPKEGPSILRIQQVVRGDSAAYFCASSPLSDQPQHFGDGTRLSIL.

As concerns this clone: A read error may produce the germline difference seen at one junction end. The chain's CDR3 is CAISDWETEKTF. CDR3 sequence (DNA): TGTGCCATCAGTGATTGGGAGACGGAAAAGACCTTT. The chain joins TRBV10-3 to TRBJ1-1; D remains unclear. The CDR3 length is 12 residues. CDR1 ENHRY and CDR2 SYGVKD come from the germline V gene.

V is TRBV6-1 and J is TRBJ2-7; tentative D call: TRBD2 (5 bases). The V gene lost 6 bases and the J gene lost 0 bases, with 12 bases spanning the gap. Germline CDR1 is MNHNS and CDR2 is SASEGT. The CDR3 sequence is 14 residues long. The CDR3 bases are TGTGCCAGCAGACGGACTTATAGCTCCTACGAGCAGTACTTC. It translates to CASRRTYSSYEQYF.

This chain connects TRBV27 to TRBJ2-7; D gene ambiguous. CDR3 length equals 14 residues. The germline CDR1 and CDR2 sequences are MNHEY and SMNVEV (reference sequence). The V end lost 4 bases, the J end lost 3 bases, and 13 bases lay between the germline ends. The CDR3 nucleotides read TGTGCCAGCAGTTCCCCAAGAAGCGACTACGAGCAGTACTTC. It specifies CASSSPRSDYEQYF.

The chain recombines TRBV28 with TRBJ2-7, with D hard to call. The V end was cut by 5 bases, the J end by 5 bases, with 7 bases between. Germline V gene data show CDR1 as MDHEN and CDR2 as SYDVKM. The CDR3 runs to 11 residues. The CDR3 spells CASSERHEQYF. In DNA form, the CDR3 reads TGTGCCAGCAGTGAACGACACGAGCAGTACTTC.

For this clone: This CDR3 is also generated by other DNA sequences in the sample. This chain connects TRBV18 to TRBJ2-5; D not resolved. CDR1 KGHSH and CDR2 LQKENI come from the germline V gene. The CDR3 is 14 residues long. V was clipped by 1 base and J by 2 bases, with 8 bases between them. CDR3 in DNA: TGTGCCAGCTCACCACGGCAGCTACAAGAGACCCAGTACTTC. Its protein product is CASSPRQLQETQYF.

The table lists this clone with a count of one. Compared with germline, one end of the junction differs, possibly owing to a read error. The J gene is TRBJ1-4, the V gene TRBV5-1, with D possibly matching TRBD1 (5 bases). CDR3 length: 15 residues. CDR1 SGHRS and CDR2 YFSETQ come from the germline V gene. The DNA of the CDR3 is TGCGCTAGCAGCCGAGGGGAGGGAGATAATGAAAAACTGTTTTTT. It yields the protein CASSRGEGDNEKLFF.

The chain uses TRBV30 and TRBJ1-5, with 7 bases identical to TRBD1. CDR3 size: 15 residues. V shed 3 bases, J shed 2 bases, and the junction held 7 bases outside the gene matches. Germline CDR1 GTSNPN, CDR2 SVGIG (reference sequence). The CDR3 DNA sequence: TGTGCCTGGAGCCTTGGGACAGTGGGCAATCAGCCCCAGCATTTT. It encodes CAWSLGTVGNQPQHF.

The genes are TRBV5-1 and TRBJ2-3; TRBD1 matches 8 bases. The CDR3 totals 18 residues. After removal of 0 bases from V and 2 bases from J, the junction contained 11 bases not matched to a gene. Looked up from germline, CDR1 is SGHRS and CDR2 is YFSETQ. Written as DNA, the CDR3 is TGCGCCAGCAGCTTGGTTTCCGGGACAGGTTCTCTCACAGATACGCAGTATTTT. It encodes CASSLVSGTGSLTDTQYF.

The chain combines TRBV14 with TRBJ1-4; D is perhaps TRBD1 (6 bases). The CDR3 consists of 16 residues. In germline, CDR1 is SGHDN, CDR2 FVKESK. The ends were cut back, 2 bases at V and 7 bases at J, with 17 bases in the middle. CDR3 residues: CASSQFLGRGSEKLFF. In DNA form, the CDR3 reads TGTGCCAGCAGCCAATTTTTGGGCAGGGGAAGTGAAAAACTGTTTTTT.